The TCR beta chain under discussion was sequenced for a study of T cells in Graves' hyperthyroidism and ophthalmopathy. This clonotype was picked up a small number of times. Antigen unknown. Study findings and constraints: By a 13 V-J model, ophthalmopathy was set apart from stable hyperthyroidism. The model foresaw ophthalmopathy a median roughly 6.5 months prior to onset.

Researchers amplified the TCR beta CDR3 regions from RNA transcripts. HTBI primers were the set used in a first-round RT-PCR of the TCR CDR3. In TCRdb, the multiplex PCR reads were re-called with MiXCR into one record per CDR3 protein. The sample shows hundreds of thousands of distinct CDR3 sequences, roughly 20% of them seen only once. PBMCs were collected from an approximately 9.3 ml volume of fresh peripheral blood. The sample consisted of blood. This TCR came from a young man with Graves' ophthalmopathy.

Here the CDR3 reads CASSLGGPQVSYGYTF. The CDR3, as DNA: TGTGCCAGCAGCTTGGGCGGGCCGCAAGTTAGCTATGGCTACACCTTC. This chain joins TRBV7-2 and TRBJ1-2; D is unclear. This CDR3 region has 16 residues. Germline CDR1 and CDR2: SGHTA and FQGNSA. Trimming took 3 bases from V and 4 from J, leaving 18 bases between them. Filled out from reference TRBV7-2 and TRBJ1-2, the complete variable domain reads GAGVSQSPSNKVTEKGKDVELRCDPISGHTALYWYRQSLGQGLEFLIYFQGNSAPDKSGLPSDRFSAERTGGSVSTLTIQRTQQEDSAVYLCASSLGGPQVSYGYTFGSGTRLTVV.